This T cell receptor beta chain was observed in a study of blood T cell repertoires in COVID-19 (TCRdb year 2020). Study-wide context: The collaborator samples originated in the United States, Italy and Spain and spanned the acute and convalescent phases of COVID-19. The material from the prospective study consisted of cDNA or gDNA derived from T cells, B-cell-depleted T cells, or PBMCs. Subjects who had been exposed to COVID-19, were actively infected with it, or had recovered from it provided the deeply sampled blood TCRbeta repertoires that made up the dataset. A freely available public database, intended as a resource for researchers studying the immune response to SARS-CoV-2, is where the repertoires were released. The samples were drawn from two sources: the first 160 participants of the ongoing ImmuneRACE study, and 1,254 subjects contributed by 6 global collaborators. Nearly every sample came with metadata listing a de-identified subject ID, COVID-19 status, age in years and sex. Where available, HLA class I and class II types were taken from metadata supplied by the sample provider and were not determined by assay-based typing. Study-wide findings and limitations: The quantity of clinical and demographic metadata differed by source and by participant and was supplied without curation.

The immunoSEQ Assay, a bias-controlled multiplex PCR, was used to amplify TCRbeta CDR3 regions from genomic DNA. Per the source publication's procedure: The number of nucleated cells in each sample was estimated by amplification of reference gene primers within the assay. To quantify the absolute abundance of each unique TCRbeta CDR3 rearrangement, sequence reads were collapsed and filtered. For each sample, productive Simpson clonality was calculated as the square root of Simpson's diversity index across productive rearrangements. This is the immuneACCESS table as TCRdb keeps it, with only in-frame sequences that have V and J called. A part of the clones is gone; compared with another copy, unresolved V genes explain less than half, and the rest is unexplained. V, J and clone size are taken as reported in that table, and D and trimming were inferred from the DNA itself. The sample table shows about 320,000 clones, and 75% to 85% are seen once. Clones ranked in the top ten supply 7.2% of the sample.

Trimming removed 6 bases from V and 9 bases from J; the gene matches leave 8 bases unexplained. From cysteine to phenylalanine, the CDR3 is 14 amino acids long. Here the CDR3 DNA is all that survives: 42 bases in frame from base 1. The germline V gene supplies CDR1 MNHEY and CDR2 SVGAGI. Concerning this clone itself: Its cognate antigen has yet to be identified. Per-base quality was not reported, and no clone a single base away is much larger than it.

Collaborating institutions collected whole blood in K2EDTA tubes following their own protocols. Collaborator samples were shipped for TCRbeta analysis as frozen whole blood, isolated PBMCs, or DNA extracted from either sample type. Source material: peripheral blood. The receptor chain draws on TRBV6-5 and TRBJ2-1; TRBD1 aligns with 10 central bases. This TCR was recovered from a human donor in a cohort sampled during active COVID-19. For the CDR3, the sequence is CASRESGTGVEQFF. The nucleotides are TGTGCCAGCAGGGAGTCCGGGACAGGGGTTGAGCAGTTCTTC.